The 32 T cell receptor beta chains given below trace back to one sample, sequenced in a study of shared clonotypes between healthy human individuals. The protocol was immunoSEQ multiplex PCR, while the TCRdb copy is restricted to in-frame clones and leaves out a portion. The data show 470,000 or so clones, approximately 81% seen once. What was sequenced was PBMCs. The origin of the receptors is a woman in her 40s in good health. Some clones in this sample may be carry-over from other donors' samples.

This sequence joins TRBV4-3 and TRBJ1-2, with D perhaps TRBD1 (6 bases). Deletions cut 0 bases from V and 1 base from J, with 9 bases between. The CDR3 runs 15 residues. CDR1 is LGHNA, CDR2 YSLEER, per germline. CDR3 amino acids: CASSQDNRVNYGYTF. For the CDR3, the DNA is TGCGCCAGCAGCCAAGATAACAGGGTTAACTATGGCTACACCTTC.

The chain is built from TRBV6-5 and TRBJ2-1, with D unresolved. The CDR3 has 14 amino acids. V lost 0 bases and J lost 10, with 13 bases in between. The germline gives CDR1 MNHEY, CDR2 SVGAGI. This CDR3 is CASSYSILVSEQFF. The CDR3 DNA reads TGTGCCAGCAGTTACTCGATTCTTGTTTCCGAGCAGTTCTTC.

As for this clone: Since a far larger clone is one base different, this is likely a read error. The chain combines TRBV11-2 with TRBJ2-1; a possible D gene is TRBD2 (6 bases). The CDR3 is 13 residues long. Germline CDR1 and CDR2: SGHAT and FQNNGV. Written as DNA, the CDR3 is TGTGCCAACAGCCGGGGGTATGTGAATGAGCAGTTCTTC. Its protein is CANSRGYVNEQFF. Complete variable domain (other parts from reference TRBV11-2 and TRBJ2-1): EAGVAQSPRYKIIEKRQSVAFWCNPISGHATLYWYQQILGQGPKLLIQFQNNGVVDDSQLPKDRFSAERLKGVDSTLKIQPAKLEDSAVYLCANSRGYVNEQFFGPGTRLTVL.

The chain links TRBV7-2 to TRBJ1-2; D remains unclear. Trimming cost V 5 bases and J 4 bases, with 11 bases left between them. CDR1 SGHTA and CDR2 FQGNSA come from the germline V gene. CDR3 length: 13 residues. CDR3 region: CASSPDNGYGYTF. In DNA form, the CDR3 reads TGTGCCAGCAGCCCCGACAACGGCTATGGCTACACCTTC. The full variable domain, with the rest looked up from reference TRBV7-2 and TRBJ1-2, is GAGVSQSPSNKVTEKGKDVELRCDPISGHTALYWYRQSLGQGLEFLIYFQGNSAPDKSGLPSDRFSAERTGGSVSTLTIQRTQQEDSAVYLCASSPDNGYGYTFGSGTRLTVV.

The V and J genes are TRBV7-3 and TRBJ2-1, with TRBD2 identical over 7 bases. CDR1 is SGHTA and CDR2 is FQGTGA in the germline V gene. The CDR3 consists of 14 residues. Germline trimming cut 4 bases from V and 5 bases from J; bases unmatched to any gene: 5. The CDR3 DNA sequence: TGTGCCAGCAGCTCAAGCGGGAACCACAATGAGCAGTTCTTC. Translated, it gives CASSSSGNHNEQFF.

The V and J genes are TRBV7-2 and TRBJ1-2, with TRBD1 matching 10 bases. Germline CDR1 and CDR2: SGHTA and FQGNSA. CDR3 length: 15 residues. V was pared by 5 bases and J by 4 bases, with 7 bases of the junction left unmatched. This CDR3 reads CASSPTGGVRYGYTF. The DNA of the CDR3 is TGTGCCAGCAGCCCGACAGGGGGCGTACGCTATGGCTACACCTTC.

Concerning this clone: A far larger clone is one base from this, pointing to a likely read error. Different DNA sequences within this sample yield the same CDR3. CDR3 region: CASSLSRNTEAFF. The CDR3, as DNA: TGTGCCAGCAGTTTATCCAGGAACACTGAAGCTTTCTTT. The rearrangement uses TRBV27 and TRBJ1-1; D gene uncertain. The V and J ends lost 0 bases and 1 base respectively, with 3 bases between them. CDR3 length equals 13 residues. CDR1 MNHEY and CDR2 SMNVEV come from the germline V gene (reference sequence).

This sequence joins TRBV27 and TRBJ2-4; D is perhaps TRBD1 or TRBD2 (7 bases each). The CDR3 covers 14 residues. V was pared by 1 base and J by 6 bases, with 10 bases between. Germline V gene data show CDR1 as MNHEY and CDR2 as SMNVEV (reference sequence). The CDR3 loop reads CASSLFRGGNIQYF. The DNA of the CDR3 is TGTGCCAGCAGTTTATTCAGGGGGGGAAACATTCAGTACTTC.

This clone has a handful of counts. A much bigger clone sits one base away, suggesting this may be a read error. The chain employs TRBV11-3 and TRBJ2-2; the D gene is possibly TRBD1 (6 bases). The CDR3 has 15 amino acids. CDR1 and CDR2 (germline): SGHNT, YENEEA. V gave up 2 bases and J gave up 1 base, with 8 bases separating them. This CDR3 reads CASSLLTGNTGELFF. The CDR3 nucleotides are TGTGCCAGCAGCTTATTGACAGGGAACACCGGGGAGCTGTTTTTT.

The chain has TRBV5-1 and TRBJ2-2, with 8 positions matching TRBD1. Germline lookup yields CDR1 SGHRS and CDR2 YFSETQ. V gave up 3 bases and J gave up 2 bases; unmatched junction bases: 3. The CDR3 sequence is 15 residues long. As DNA, the CDR3 is TGCGCCAGCAGCTGGGGACAGGCCAACACCGGGGAGCTGTTTTTT. Translated, it gives CASSWGQANTGELFF.

This clone was detected only a few times. This sequence joins TRBV4-2 and TRBJ1-1, with D possibly TRBD1 on 5 matching bases. V lost 0 bases, J lost 8 bases, and 10 bases lay in between. Germline CDR1 and CDR2: LGHNA and YNFKEQ. The CDR3 contains 13 residues. CDR3 sequence reads: CASSQDRGREAFF. As DNA, the CDR3 is TGTGCCAGCAGCCAAGATCGGGGCAGAGAAGCTTTCTTT.

CDR3 loop: CASSRSSGNTIYF. The CDR3 coding sequence is TGCGCCAGCAGTAGGAGCTCTGGAAACACCATATATTTT. The chain carries TRBV10-2 and TRBJ1-3; D call uncertain. Germline CDR1 is WSHSY and CDR2 is SAAADI. The CDR3 has 13 residues. V gave up 5 bases and J gave up 0 bases, with 5 bases separating them.

Notes on this clone: It is likely a read error: a sequence one base away is far more abundant. The CDR3 loop is CASSLSTGTLLSF. The DNA for the CDR3 is TGTGCCAGCAGCCTATCGACAGGGACCCTACTGTCTTTT. The genes are TRBV27 and TRBJ1-4; 7 bases align to TRBD1. Looked up from germline, CDR1 is MNHEY and CDR2 is SMNVEV (reference sequence). The CDR3 has 13 residues.

V gene TRBV6-1 combines with J gene TRBJ1-1; no clear D. Germline V gives CDR1 MNHNS, CDR2 SASEGT. Trimming removed 6 bases from V and 8 bases from J, with 22 bases in between. This CDR3 contains 15 residues. Written as DNA, the CDR3 is TGTGCCAGCAGATCCCTGGGCAGAACGGCCATAGAAGCTTTCTTT. Translation: CASRSLGRTAIEAFF.

Comments on this clone: Other nucleotide sequences from this sample produce the same CDR3. This chain joins TRBV28 and TRBJ2-7; possibly TRBD1 for D (6 bases). Germline V gene lookup returns CDR1 MDHEN and CDR2 SYDVKM. This CDR3 is built from 12 residues. Trimming removed 6 bases from V and 4 bases from J, with 10 bases in between. In DNA form, the CDR3 reads TGTGCCAGCAGCCTTACAGGGTACGAGCAGTACTTC. This translates into CASSLTGYEQYF. Filled out from reference TRBV28 and TRBJ2-7, the complete variable domain reads DVKVTQSSRYLVKRTGEKVFLECVQDMDHENMFWYRQDPGLGLRLIYFSYDVKMKEKGDIPEGYSVSREKKERFSLILESASTNQTSMYLCASSLTGYEQYFGPGTRLTVT.

The V and J genes are TRBV11-1 and TRBJ2-7, with 7 bases aligning to TRBD2. With 1 base clipped from V and 0 bases from J, the junction kept 3 bases outside the gene matches. The CDR3 runs 15 residues. Germline V gene lookup returns CDR1 SGHAT and CDR2 FQDESV (reference sequence). The DNA for the CDR3 is TGTGCCAGCAGCTTAGAGGCTAGCGGCTCCTACGAGCAGTACTTC. Residues: CASSLEASGSYEQYF. The variable domain in full, with the rest retrieved from reference TRBV11-1 and TRBJ2-7, is EAEVAQSPRYKITEKSQAVAFWCDPISGHATLYWYRQILGQGPELLVQFQDESVVDDSQLPKDRFSAERLKGVDSTLKIQPAELGDSAMYLCASSLEASGSYEQYFGPGTRLTVT.

About this clone: This specimen includes other DNA sequences encoding the same CDR3. The gene calls are TRBV29-1 and TRBJ1-5, with D unclear. The V gene's germline CDR1 is SQVTM and CDR2 ANQGSEA. Trimming took 4 bases from V and 0 from J, leaving 4 bases between them. This CDR3 region has 12 residues. The CDR3 loop is CSVAGSNQPQHF. DNA of the CDR3: TGCAGCGTTGCGGGTAGCAATCAGCCCCAGCATTTT.

The chain joins TRBV6-6 to TRBJ2-1, with a tentative D call TRBD1 (5 bases). Trimming shortened V by 5 bases and J by 9 bases, and 17 bases separated the two germline ends. The V gene's germline CDR1 is MNHNY and CDR2 SVGAGI (reference sequence). The CDR3 loop spans 14 amino acids. The chain's CDR3 is CASSALPRVGEQFF. The CDR3, as DNA: TGTGCCAGCAGTGCCCTCCCCAGGGTTGGTGAGCAGTTCTTC.

This clone was picked up a small number of times. This chain uses TRBV28 with TRBJ2-4; D is unclear. V lost 2 bases and J 0 bases, leaving 11 bases between the germline ends. This CDR3 has 16 residues. Germline V gene lookup returns CDR1 MDHEN and CDR2 SYDVKM. CDR3 nucleotides: TGTGCCAGCAGTTTAGTGGCCGACCTAGCCAAAAACATTCAGTACTTC. Translated: CASSLVADLAKNIQYF. The entire variable domain, with the rest obtained from reference TRBV28 and TRBJ2-4, is as follows: DVKVTQSSRYLVKRTGEKVFLECVQDMDHENMFWYRQDPGLGLRLIYFSYDVKMKEKGDIPEGYSVSREKKERFSLILESASTNQTSMYLCASSLVADLAKNIQYFGAGTRLSVL.

This chain uses TRBV11-2 with TRBJ2-6; D not resolved. V was cut by 2 bases and J by 1 base, with 6 bases left in between. Germline CDR1 SGHAT, CDR2 FQNNGV. The CDR3 consists of 15 residues. CDR3 sequence: CASSLFGSGANVLTF. The CDR3 region has the DNA TGTGCCAGCAGCTTATTTGGGTCTGGGGCCAACGTCCTGACTTTC.

This chain joins TRBV5-4 and TRBJ1-1; 7 nucleotides line up with TRBD1. This CDR3 has 14 amino acids. Germline V gives CDR1 SGHNT, CDR2 YYREEE (reference sequence). The V segment lost 4 bases and the J segment 7 bases; nucleotides outside the gene matches: 10. The CDR3 sequence: CASSVAGAGGEAFF. The CDR3 DNA sequence: TGTGCCAGCAGCGTAGCAGGGGCAGGGGGTGAAGCTTTCTTT. The full variable domain, in which reference TRBV5-4 and TRBJ1-1 provide the parts outside the CDR3, is ETGVTQSPTHLIKTRGQQVTLRCSSQSGHNTVSWYQQALGQGPQFIFQYYREEENGRGNFPPRFSGLQFPNYSSELNVNALELDDSALYLCASSVAGAGGEAFFGQGTRLTVV.

About this clone: With a much larger clone just one base away, this may be a read error. V is TRBV14 and J is TRBJ1-2; D perhaps matches TRBD1 (5 bases). Germline lookup yields CDR1 SGHDN and CDR2 FVKESK. The CDR3 has 14 amino acids. CDR3 coding DNA: TGTGCCGGCAGCTCGGGGACCGATTTCTATGGCTACACCTTC. Amino acids: CAGSSGTDFYGYTF. Full variable domain (rest looked up from reference TRBV14 and TRBJ1-2): EAGVTQFPSHSVIEKGQTVTLRCDPISGHDNLYWYRRVMGKEIKFLLHFVKESKQDESGMPNNRFLAERTGGTYSTLKVQPAELEDSGVYFCAGSSGTDFYGYTFGSGTRLTVV.

This chain connects TRBV6-5 to TRBJ2-3; tentatively, D is TRBD1 (5 bases). V dropped 0 bases and J dropped 2 bases, with 12 bases sitting between them. This CDR3 is 16 amino acids long. Germline V gene sequence: CDR1 MNHEY, CDR2 SVGAGI. The CDR3: CASSYSAQGTTDTQYF. CDR3 nucleotide sequence: TGTGCCAGCAGTTACTCTGCTCAGGGTACCACAGATACGCAGTATTTT.

This clone was found a few times. This chain uses TRBV18 with TRBJ1-4, with TRBD1 matching 7 bases. Unmatched junction bases numbered 5, after V lost 2 bases and J lost 8 bases. CDR1 and CDR2 (germline): KGHSH, LQKENI. The CDR3 runs to 14 residues. CDR3 protein: CASSPTQGREKLFF. The CDR3, as DNA: TGTGCCAGCTCACCAACACAGGGGCGCGAAAAACTGTTTTTT. The full variable domain, its missing parts supplied by reference TRBV18 and TRBJ1-4, is NAGVMQNPRHLVRRRGQEARLRCSPMKGHSHVYWYRQLPEEGLKFMVYLQKENIIDESGMPKERFSAEFPKEGPSILRIQQVVRGDSAAYFCASSPTQGREKLFFGSGTQLSVL.

This sequence joins TRBV27 and TRBJ2-3, with 13 bases identical to TRBD2. The CDR3 totals 15 residues. Germline CDR1 and CDR2: MNHEY and SMNVEV (reference sequence). V lost 5 bases to trimming and J lost 6 bases; unmatched junction nucleotides: 5. CDR3 nucleotides: TGTGCCAGCAGTCCGGGGACTAGCGGGGCGGATACGCAGTATTTT. Translation gives CASSPGTSGADTQYF.

As to this clone: A far larger clone is off by one base, so a read error is likely. CDR3 loop: CAGSFRQGGYGYTF. DNA of the CDR3: TGCGCCGGCAGCTTTCGACAGGGCGGGTATGGCTACACCTTC. The chain recombines TRBV5-1 with TRBJ1-2; TRBD1 matches at 7 bases. CDR1 SGHRS and CDR2 YFSETQ come from the germline V gene. The CDR3 totals 14 residues. Drawing the rest from reference TRBV5-1 and TRBJ1-2, the complete variable domain is KAGVTQTPRYLIKTRGQQVTLSCSPISGHRSVSWYQQTPGQGLQFLFEYFSETQRNKGNFPGRFSGRQFSNSRSEMNVSTLELGDSALYLCAGSFRQGGYGYTFGSGTRLTVV.

CDR3 protein: CASSPQSGGPLSGNTIYF. CDR3 DNA: TGTGCCAGCAGCCCCCAGAGCGGGGGGCCACTCTCTGGAAACACCATATATTTT. The rearrangement uses TRBV5-6 and TRBJ1-3, with a tentative D call TRBD1 (6 bases). V was pared by 4 bases and J by 0 bases, with 20 bases between. CDR1 SGHDT and CDR2 YYEEEE come from the germline V gene. CDR3 length: 18 residues.

The genes are TRBV4-3 and TRBJ2-5; 9 nucleotides agree with TRBD2. The CDR3 extends over 17 amino acids. The trim removed 0 bases at V and 5 bases at J, leaving 10 bases unmatched. Germline assignment: CDR1 LGHNA and CDR2 YSLEER. This CDR3 reads CASSQESSGGGWETQYF. The DNA of the CDR3 is TGCGCCAGCAGCCAAGAGAGTAGCGGGGGAGGGTGGGAGACCCAGTACTTC.

This clone was counted only a few times. The chain uses TRBV2 and TRBJ2-2, with D possibly TRBD1 on 5 matching bases. CDR1 and CDR2 from the germline V gene are SNHLY and FYNNEI. V shed 4 bases and J shed 7 bases, with 16 bases lying between them. This CDR3 has 15 amino acids. CDR3 DNA sequence: TGTGCCAGCAGTGGAAGCAGTCATAGGGGCGGGGAGCTGTTTTTT. As protein: CASSGSSHRGGELFF.

The chain has TRBV6-6 and TRBJ1-1, with unresolved D. Germline V CDR1 and CDR2: MNHNY, SVGAGI (reference sequence). This CDR3 region has 14 residues. The V end was cut by 8 bases, the J end by 2 bases, with 15 bases between. DNA of the CDR3: TGTGCCAGCTCCCGGGCGGCCCCTAACACTGAAGCTTTCTTT. This encodes CASSRAAPNTEAFF.

Details on this clone: Possible read error: a much larger clone is one base away. The genes are TRBV7-2 and TRBJ1-3; no clear D. Germline CDR1 SGHTA, CDR2 FQGNSA. The V and J ends lost 1 base and 2 bases respectively, with 3 bases between them. This CDR3 is built from 13 residues. The CDR3 here is CASSLGAGNTIYF. CDR3 DNA sequence: TGTGCCAGCAGCTTAGGGGCTGGAAACACCATATATTTT.

A word on this clone: With only one base between it and a far larger clone, this is likely a read error. The chain uses TRBV15 and TRBJ1-1; D call uncertain. From germline, CDR1 is LNHNV and CDR2 YYDKDF (reference sequence). This CDR3 is built from 12 residues. The V end was cut by 4 bases, the J end by 3 bases, with 6 bases between. This CDR3 is CATSMGYTEAFF. The CDR3 DNA follows: TGTGCCACCAGCATGGGGTACACTGAAGCTTTCTTT.